These T cell receptor beta chains were read from a single sample in a study of blood T cell repertoires in COVID-19. Here immunoSEQ multiplex PCR was the method, and the copy in TCRdb shows in-frame clones only, minus some. The sample has under 200,000 clones; roughly 90% are singletons. Sequenced sample: peripheral blood. These receptors all come from a man in his sixties with acute or convalescent COVID-19. Each CDR3 is given with its conserved first and last residue. The D gene is left open where the match is weak. The size of a clone is reported for some rows only, either as once, few or many, or as a class for expanded clones.

cdr3_nt: TGTGCCAGCAGCCCTAGGGGAGGGGATCGGGTTGATGGCTACACCTTC
cdr3_aa: CASSPRGGDRVDGYTF
v_call: TRBV5-6
clone_size: .
d_call: .
j_call: TRBJ1-2

cdr3_nt: TGTGCCACCGGGACTAGCGGCGCCTACGAGCAGTACTTC
cdr3_aa: CATGTSGAYEQYF
v_call: TRBV10-3
clone_size: .
d_call: TRBD2
j_call: TRBJ2-7

cdr3_nt: TGTGCCAGCTCACCGGACAGGGGGCCAAGGGAGACCCAGTACTTC
cdr3_aa: CASSPDRGPRETQYF
v_call: TRBV18
clone_size: .
d_call: TRBD1
j_call: TRBJ2-5

cdr3_nt: TGTGCCATCAGTTCAACGGGACAGGGGAGCTATGGCTACACCTTC
cdr3_aa: CAISSTGQGSYGYTF
v_call: TRBV10-3
clone_size: .
d_call: TRBD1
j_call: TRBJ1-2

cdr3_nt: TGTGCCAGCAGTGATGGCGGGGGAATGGATACGCAGTATTTT
cdr3_aa: CASSDGGGMDTQYF
v_call: TRBV2
clone_size: .
d_call: TRBD2
j_call: TRBJ2-3

cdr3_nt: TGTGCCAGCAGCCTTCGGGACAGCTATGGCTACACCTTC
cdr3_aa: CASSLRDSYGYTF
v_call: TRBV7-2
clone_size: few
d_call: TRBD1
j_call: TRBJ1-2

cdr3_nt: TGTGCCAGTAACCGGGGTCCGACTGAAGCTTTCTTT
cdr3_aa: CASNRGPTEAFF
v_call: TRBV19
clone_size: .
d_call: .
j_call: TRBJ1-1

cdr3_nt: TGTGCCAGCAGCCAGACAGGGAACCATGGCTACACCTTC
cdr3_aa: CASSQTGNHGYTF
v_call: TRBV6-2/TRBV6-3
clone_size: .
d_call: TRBD1
j_call: TRBJ1-2

cdr3_nt: TGCGCCAGCAGCCCAGGGGGCTCCTACAATGAGCAGTTCTTC
cdr3_aa: CASSPGGSYNEQFF
v_call: TRBV5-1
clone_size: .
d_call: TRBD1
j_call: TRBJ2-1

cdr3_nt: TGTGCCAGCAGCGGGGACAGGGCCGTAAATCAGCCCCAGCATTTT
cdr3_aa: CASSGDRAVNQPQHF
v_call: TRBV6-6
clone_size: .
d_call: TRBD1
j_call: TRBJ1-5